This entry is about one T cell receptor (beta chain). Its cognate antigen is unknown. Generated by immunoSEQ multiplex PCR, the TCRdb table keeps only in-frame clones and is missing some. This sample carries some 68,000 clones, more than 75% of them seen once, and the ten largest clones take around 0.66%. V lost 4 bases to trimming and J lost 9 bases; unmatched junction nucleotides: 6. CDR1 is ENHRY and CDR2 is SYGVKD in the germline V gene. The CDR3 length is 13 residues. These data belong to a study of stem cell transplantation in POMP-related autoinflammatory disease. Overall study context: Pre-transplant patients had naive-skewed CD4+ T cells and few CD8+ T cells.

General study results and limits: Across all analyzed T-cell subsets, patients with PRAID tended toward reduced diversity and increased clonality.

This receptor was taken from a human patient with POMP-related autoinflammation and immune dysregulation (PRAID). These T cells may partly come from the graft donor. The J gene is TRBJ1-5, the V gene TRBV10-3; 7 bases fit TRBD1. Sequencing was performed on CD4+ T cells from PBMCs, taken after stem cell transplantation. This CDR3 reads CAISVQGESPQHF. The CDR3 bases are TGTGCCATCAGTGTCCAGGGGGAGTCGCCCCAGCATTTT.